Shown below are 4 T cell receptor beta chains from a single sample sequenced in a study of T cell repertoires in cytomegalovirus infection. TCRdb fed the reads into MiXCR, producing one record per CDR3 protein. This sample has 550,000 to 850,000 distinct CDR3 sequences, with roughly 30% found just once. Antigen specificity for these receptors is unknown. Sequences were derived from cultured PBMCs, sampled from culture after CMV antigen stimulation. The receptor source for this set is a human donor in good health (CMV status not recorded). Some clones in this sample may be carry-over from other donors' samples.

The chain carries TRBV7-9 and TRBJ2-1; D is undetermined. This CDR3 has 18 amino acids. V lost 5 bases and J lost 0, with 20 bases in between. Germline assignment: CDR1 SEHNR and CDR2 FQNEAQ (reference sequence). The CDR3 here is CASSPSQGRASSYNEQFF. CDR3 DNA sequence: TGTGCCAGCAGCCCCTCTCAAGGACGGGCGAGCTCCTACAATGAGCAGTTCTTC.

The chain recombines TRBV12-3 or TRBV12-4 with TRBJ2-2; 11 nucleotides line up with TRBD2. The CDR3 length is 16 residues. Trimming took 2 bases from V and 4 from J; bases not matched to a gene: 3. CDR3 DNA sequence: TGTGCCAGCAGTTTATTAGCGGGAGGGTCCACCGGGGAGCTGTTTTTT. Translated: CASSLLAGGSTGELFF.

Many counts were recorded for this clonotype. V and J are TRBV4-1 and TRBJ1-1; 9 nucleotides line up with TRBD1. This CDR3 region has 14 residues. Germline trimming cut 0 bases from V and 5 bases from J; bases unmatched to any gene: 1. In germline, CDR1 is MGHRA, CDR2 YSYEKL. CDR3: CASSQEGTGTEAFF. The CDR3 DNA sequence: TGCGCCAGCAGCCAAGAGGGGACAGGGACTGAAGCTTTCTTT.

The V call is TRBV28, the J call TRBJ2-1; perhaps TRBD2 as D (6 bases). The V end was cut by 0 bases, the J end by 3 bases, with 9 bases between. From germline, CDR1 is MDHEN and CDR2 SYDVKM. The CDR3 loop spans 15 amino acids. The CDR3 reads CASSLWTRGYNEQFF. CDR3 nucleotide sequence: TGTGCCAGCAGTTTATGGACTAGGGGCTACAATGAGCAGTTCTTC.